These 28 T cell receptor beta chains originate from one sample sequenced in a study of OX40 agonist ivuxolimab in advanced cancers. Only in-frame clones appear in the TCRdb table, and some are missing; sequencing was by immunoSEQ multiplex PCR. This table holds over 95,000 clones, roughly 90% found once. The material sequenced was CD4+ or CD8+ T cells sorted from blood, taken in a trial of the OX40 agonist ivuxolimab. The receptor set was obtained from an adult with an advanced solid tumor such as melanoma, head and neck, liver or kidney cancer.

In its sample, this clone was seen once. The genes are TRBV7-2 and TRBJ2-5; TRBD1 might be the D (6 bases). Trimming left V 5 bases short and J 2 bases short, with 9 bases between. Germline CDR1 SGHTA, CDR2 FQGNSA. The CDR3 contains 13 residues. In nucleotides, the CDR3 is TGTGCCAGCAGCCCAGGGACACAAGAGACCCAGTACTTC. Its protein is CASSPGTQETQYF.

CDR3 protein: CASSLKYEQYF. Here the CDR3 DNA reads TGCGCCAGCAGTCTGAAATACGAGCAGTACTTC. This chain uses TRBV23-1 with TRBJ2-7; D unresolved. TRBV23-1 is identified as an open reading frame with a role that is uncertain. The CDR3 is made up of 11 amino acids. V lost 4 bases and J 4 bases, leaving 5 bases between the germline ends.

The rearrangement links TRBV27 to TRBJ2-4, with 8 bases matching TRBD1. This CDR3 is built from 13 residues. With V trimmed by 8 bases and J by 5 bases, 5 bases remained unmatched. The germline V gene encodes CDR1 MNHEY and CDR2 SMNVEV (reference sequence). The CDR3 DNA reads as TGTGCCAGCCGGTACAGGGGGGAAAACATTCAGTACTTC. It specifies CASRYRGENIQYF.

This clone was counted between two and nine times. The chain has TRBV28 and TRBJ1-2; no clear D gene. Germline V lookup: CDR1 MDHEN, CDR2 SYDVKM. The CDR3 contains 14 residues. Between the trimmed V and J ends, which lost 3 bases and 6 bases, there was a span of 14 bases. CDR3 residues: CASSLNPASNGYTF. The CDR3 DNA reads as TGTGCCAGCAGTTTGAACCCGGCGAGCAATGGCTACACCTTC.

V usage is TRBV4-3 and J usage is TRBJ2-1, with a weak D call TRBD1 (6 bases). The CDR3 contains 16 residues. Deletions cut 0 bases from V and 4 bases from J, with 13 bases between. CDR1 is LGHNA and CDR2 is YSLEER in the germline V gene. CDR3 DNA sequence: TGCGCCAGCAGCCAAGAGGGGCAGGGGCGGTACAATGAGCAGTTCTTC. This encodes CASSQEGQGRYNEQFF.

This clone was found once. The genes are TRBV18 and TRBJ2-1; 9 positions match TRBD2. CDR1 and CDR2 (germline): KGHSH, LQKENI. The CDR3 sequence is 15 residues long. Trimming at V came to 4 bases and at J to 3 bases, leaving 4 bases not matched to a gene. The CDR3 DNA sequence: TGTGCCAGCTCACTCAGGACTAGCGACTACAATGAGCAGTTCTTC. The encoded protein is CASSLRTSDYNEQFF.

The gene calls are TRBV5-1 and TRBJ2-7; 7 positions agree with TRBD2. Germline values: CDR1 SGHRS, CDR2 YFSETQ. The CDR3 runs to 17 residues. With 6 bases clipped from V and 7 bases from J, the junction kept 22 bases outside the gene matches. CDR3 sequence (DNA): TGCGCCAGCAAGCGGACGAGATACGAAGCGGGGACGGGGGAGCAGTACTTC. It yields the protein CASKRTRYEAGTGEQYF.

The rearrangement uses TRBV6-6 and TRBJ2-7, with D possibly TRBD2 on 7 matching bases. Germline values: CDR1 MNHNY, CDR2 SVGAGI (reference sequence). This CDR3 comprises 15 residues. The germline V and J ends were trimmed by 5 bases and 1 base, with 15 bases remaining between them. CDR3 sequence reads: CASSRGGGGSYEQYF. CDR3 DNA: TGTGCCAGCAGTCGAGGGGGGGGAGGATCCTACGAGCAGTACTTC.

The V and J genes are TRBV14 and TRBJ1-6; D gene ambiguous. V was cut by 1 base and J by 9 bases, with 4 bases left in between. Germline V gives CDR1 SGHDN, CDR2 FVKESK. The length of the CDR3 is 12 residues. As DNA, the CDR3 is TGTGCCAGCAGCCAAGGGAGTTCACCCCTCCACTTT. Translated: CASSQGSSPLHF.

This clone was observed once. The gene calls are TRBV29-1 and TRBJ2-3, with D tentatively TRBD2 (5 bases). The CDR3 loop spans 13 amino acids. The germline V gene has CDR1 SQVTM and CDR2 ANQGSEA. Trimming shortened V by 8 bases and J by 0 bases, and 12 bases separated the two germline ends. The CDR3 DNA is TGCAGCTCCCTGAGGGTCAGCACAGATACGCAGTATTTT. It codes for CSSLRVSTDTQYF.

The chain recombines TRBV6-5 with TRBJ1-2; tentatively, D is TRBD1 (6 bases). Trimming removed 6 bases at V and 5 bases at J, with 13 bases between. Germline loops: CDR1 MNHEY, CDR2 SVGAGI. CDR3 size: 13 residues. Written as DNA, the CDR3 is TGTGCCAGCAGATCCGGACAGCGATATGGCTACACCTTC. Translated: CASRSGQRYGYTF.

V is TRBV6-5 and J is TRBJ1-5; D remains ambiguous. CDR1 MNHEY and CDR2 SVGAGI come from the germline V gene. V was pared by 6 bases and J by 7 bases, with 13 bases between. The CDR3 has 13 amino acids. The CDR3 sequence is CASRHKETQPQHF. CDR3 nucleotides: TGTGCCAGCAGACATAAAGAGACCCAGCCCCAGCATTTT.

A note on this clone: In the same sample, other DNA sequences code for this CDR3. This chain links TRBV15 with TRBJ2-7, with D perhaps TRBD2 (5 bases). CDR1 is LNHNV, CDR2 YYDKDF, per germline (reference sequence). The CDR3 is 12 amino acids. Trimming took off 4 bases at V and 4 bases at J, with 8 bases between the two ends. CDR3 coding DNA: TGTGCCACCAGCAACCGGGGTTACGAGCAGTACTTC. Translated, it gives CATSNRGYEQYF.

The chain recombines TRBV27 with TRBJ2-5; the D is unclear. Germline V gene sequence: CDR1 MNHEY, CDR2 SMNVEV (reference sequence). CDR3 size: 13 residues. V gave up 2 bases and J gave up 4 bases, with 8 bases separating them. The CDR3 spells CASSLSRRETQYF. Here the CDR3 DNA reads TGTGCCAGCAGTTTAAGCAGGAGAGAGACCCAGTACTTC.

This chain links TRBV12-5 with TRBJ2-1, with TRBD2 as a possible D gene (5 bases). The germline V and J ends were trimmed by 1 base and 0 bases, with 16 bases remaining between them. The CDR3 is 18 residues long. Looked up from germline, CDR1 is LGHNT and CDR2 is FRNRAP. CDR3 in DNA: TGTGCTAGTGGTTTGGGCCCGGACGGGAAAACCTCCTACAATGAGCAGTTCTTC. It is translated as CASGLGPDGKTSYNEQFF. Supplemented by reference TRBV12-5 and TRBJ2-1, the full variable domain reads DARVTQTPRHKVTEMGQEVTMRCQPILGHNTVFWYRQTMMQGLELLAYFRNRAPLDDSGMPKDRFSAEMPDATLATLKIQPSEPRDSAVYFCASGLGPDGKTSYNEQFFGPGTRLTVL.

The V gene is TRBV18, the J gene TRBJ2-7; 11 nucleotides line up with TRBD1. Germline loops: CDR1 KGHSH, CDR2 LQKENI. The CDR3 covers 15 residues. J was trimmed by 4 bases and V by 1 base; bases with no gene match: 3. CDR3 loop: CASSPRGTGGYEQYF. CDR3 DNA: TGTGCCAGCTCACCACGCGGGACAGGGGGTTACGAGCAGTACTTC.

CDR3 sequence (DNA): TGTGCCAGCAGCTTCCTCTCCTACCTGGCGGGAGGGGGAACAGAGACCCAGTACTTC. This encodes CASSFLSYLAGGGTETQYF. The rearrangement links TRBV28 to TRBJ2-5; 9 bases are a match to TRBD2. This CDR3 is built from 19 residues. V shed 6 bases, J shed 4 bases, and the junction held 21 bases outside the gene matches. Germline CDR1 is MDHEN and CDR2 is SYDVKM.

This clone appeared a single time. CDR3 protein: CASRAVFSSYNEQFF. For the CDR3, the DNA is TGCGCCAGCAGGGCTGTTTTTAGCTCCTACAATGAGCAGTTCTTC. This chain uses TRBV5-1 with TRBJ2-1; no clear D gene. Trimming removed 5 bases from V and 0 bases from J, with 12 bases in between. CDR1 and CDR2 from the germline V gene are SGHRS and YFSETQ. The CDR3 sequence is 15 residues long.

This chain connects TRBV7-2 to TRBJ2-7; maybe TRBD1 (6 bases). Trimming left V 2 bases short and J 9 bases short, with 14 bases between. CDR1 SGHTA and CDR2 FQGNSA come from the germline V gene. The CDR3 loop spans 13 amino acids. DNA of the CDR3: TGTGCCAGCAGCTTAAGACGACAGGATGGGCAGTACTTC. Encoded protein: CASSLRRQDGQYF.

The V call is TRBV25-1, the J call TRBJ2-5; maybe TRBD1 (6 bases). This CDR3 has 13 amino acids. From germline, CDR1 is MGHDK and CDR2 SYGVNS. V gave up 6 bases and J gave up 5 bases, with 13 bases separating them. The CDR3 reads CASRGADPETQYF. CDR3 nucleotides: TGTGCCAGCAGGGGGGCGGATCCGGAGACCCAGTACTTC.

The chain has TRBV28 and TRBJ2-5; no clear D. The CDR3 is made up of 15 amino acids. CDR1 MDHEN and CDR2 SYDVKM come from the germline V gene. Between the trimmed V and J ends, which lost 2 bases and 4 bases, there was a span of 14 bases. This CDR3 is CASSLGEGISETQYF. CDR3 nucleotide sequence: TGTGCCAGCAGTTTAGGGGAAGGGATCTCAGAGACCCAGTACTTC. Together with reference TRBV28 and TRBJ2-5, the CDR3 gives the full variable domain: DVKVTQSSRYLVKRTGEKVFLECVQDMDHENMFWYRQDPGLGLRLIYFSYDVKMKEKGDIPEGYSVSREKKERFSLILESASTNQTSMYLCASSLGEGISETQYFGPGTRLLVL.

The V call is TRBV10-3, the J call TRBJ2-1; 8 bases match TRBD2. This CDR3 contains 14 residues. Unmatched junction bases numbered 0, after V lost 2 bases and J lost 3 bases. Per the germline V gene, CDR1 is ENHRY and CDR2 is SYGVKD. In nucleotides, the CDR3 is TGTGCCATCAGTGAGACTAGCGGCTACAATGAGCAGTTCTTC. This codes for CAISETSGYNEQFF.

V and J are TRBV2 and TRBJ2-4; D unclear. V was pared by 4 bases and J by 3 bases, with 13 bases between. The length of the CDR3 is 15 residues. CDR1 SNHLY and CDR2 FYNNEI come from the germline V gene. CDR3 amino acids: CASSVGQSFKNIQYF. The CDR3 nucleotides are TGTGCCAGCAGTGTTGGCCAGAGCTTCAAAAACATTCAGTACTTC.

The V call is TRBV23-1, the J call TRBJ2-5; 9 bases fit TRBD2. TRBV23-1 belongs to the ORF category, with a function that is uncertain. J gave up 3 bases and V 10 bases, and 15 bases lay outside the gene matches. This CDR3 region has 16 residues. The CDR3, as DNA: TGCGCCACCCCCGGAGCGGGACTAGCTGAGAAAGAGACCCAGTACTTC. Its translation is CATPGAGLAEKETQYF.

The V gene is TRBV11-2, the J gene TRBJ2-1; D is possibly TRBD1 (6 bases). The CDR3 is made up of 18 amino acids. CDR1 and CDR2 from the germline V gene are SGHAT and FQNNGV. Between the trimmed V and J ends, which lost 0 bases and 0 bases, there was a span of 15 bases. CDR3 sequence reads: CASSLDRVGTISYNEQFF. The CDR3 bases are TGTGCCAGCAGCTTAGATAGGGTCGGGACAATCTCCTACAATGAGCAGTTCTTC.

This clone appeared a single time. The rearrangement joins TRBV18 to TRBJ1-2; TRBD1 agrees at 12 bases. From germline, CDR1 is KGHSH and CDR2 LQKENI. This CDR3 has 16 residues. V was pared by 3 bases and J by 7 bases, with 9 bases of the junction left unmatched. The DNA of the CDR3 is TGTGCCAGCTCACCTTTGGGACAGGGGGCCCCTGGTGGCTACACCTTC. Amino acids: CASSPLGQGAPGGYTF.

The CDR3 nucleotides are TGTGCCAGCAGTTGGCCGCAGGGGGCGAATGGCTACACCTTC. It codes for CASSWPQGANGYTF. This chain links TRBV28 with TRBJ1-2; 8 bases match TRBD1. This CDR3 comprises 14 residues. In germline, CDR1 is MDHEN, CDR2 SYDVKM. V shed 4 bases and J 6 bases; nucleotides not matched to a gene: 7.

The chain joins TRBV2 to TRBJ2-5; no firm D call. The CDR3 runs to 13 residues. Germline V gene sequence: CDR1 SNHLY, CDR2 FYNNEI. V shed 5 bases and J shed 2 bases, with 9 bases lying between them. CDR3 loop: CASSIRQQETQYF. The DNA for the CDR3 is TGTGCCAGCAGTATACGCCAGCAAGAGACCCAGTACTTC.